These T cell receptor beta chains were read from a single sample in a study of T-cell memory formation after mild COVID-19. From the 5' RACE reads, TCRdb called clonotypes with MiXCR, one entry per CDR3 protein. The sample contains roughly 320,000 distinct CDR3 sequences, 25% to 30% of which appear only once. The specimen was PBMCs or a T cell subset sorted from them (not recorded which). The source of these receptors is an adult woman who had mild COVID-19 (a few samples of this study predate the infection). Cell type and time point are not known. Each CDR3 is given with its conserved first and last residue. Each record gives: V gene, J gene, D gene, clone size, CDR3 protein, CDR3 DNA. The D gene is left open where the match is weak. A row's size may be missing; if present it is once, few, many or a size class.

V gene: TRBV7-8; J gene: TRBJ2-7; D gene: TRBD1; clone size: few; CDR3 protein: CASSSGTGGAKQYF; CDR3 DNA: TGTGCCAGCAGCTCAGGGACAGGGGGCGCGAAGCAGTACTTC
V gene: TRBV2; J gene: TRBJ2-1; D gene: -; clone size: -; CDR3 protein: CASSETRDNEQFF; CDR3 DNA: TGTGCCAGCAGTGAAACTCGCGACAATGAGCAGTTCTTC
V gene: TRBV12-3/TRBV12-4; J gene: TRBJ2-3; D gene: -; clone size: -; CDR3 protein: CASSLAPTKDTQYF; CDR3 DNA: TGTGCCAGCAGTTTAGCCCCAACGAAAGATACGCAGTATTTT
V gene: TRBV20-1; J gene: TRBJ1-5; D gene: -; clone size: -; CDR3 protein: CSALKASPNQPQHF; CDR3 DNA: TGCAGTGCCCTAAAGGCCAGCCCCAATCAGCCCCAGCATTTT
V gene: TRBV12-3/TRBV12-4; J gene: TRBJ2-7; D gene: -; clone size: -; CDR3 protein: CASSSPGPISYEQYF; CDR3 DNA: TGTGCCAGCAGTTCCCCTGGACCGATCTCCTACGAGCAGTACTTC
V gene: TRBV5-1; J gene: TRBJ2-7; D gene: TRBD2; clone size: few; CDR3 protein: CASSLSGNLNGDEQYF; CDR3 DNA: TGCGCCAGCAGCTTGAGCGGGAATCTGAACGGGGACGAGCAGTACTTC
V gene: TRBV20-1; J gene: TRBJ2-2; D gene: TRBD1; clone size: few; CDR3 protein: CSARESPPRGPGELFF; CDR3 DNA: TGCAGTGCTAGAGAGAGCCCCCCGAGGGGGCCCGGGGAGCTGTTTTTT
V gene: TRBV20-1; J gene: TRBJ2-7; D gene: TRBD2; clone size: -; CDR3 protein: CSAMGLAGDPEYEQYF; CDR3 DNA: TGCAGTGCTATGGGACTAGCGGGAGACCCGGAATACGAGCAGTACTTC
V gene: TRBV5-5; J gene: TRBJ2-1; D gene: -; clone size: many; CDR3 protein: CASSLFSGGPYNEQFF; CDR3 DNA: TGTGCCAGCAGCTTGTTTAGCGGAGGGCCCTACAATGAGCAGTTCTTC
V gene: TRBV5-5; J gene: TRBJ2-1; D gene: -; clone size: many; CDR3 protein: CASSLSVGRYEQFF; CDR3 DNA: TGTGCCAGCAGCTTGTCTGTGGGCAGGTATGAGCAGTTCTTC
V gene: TRBV4-3; J gene: TRBJ2-7; D gene: -; clone size: -; CDR3 protein: CASSQENSFSYEQYF; CDR3 DNA: TGCGCCAGCAGCCAAGAAAATTCATTCTCCTACGAGCAGTACTTC
V gene: TRBV12-3/TRBV12-4; J gene: TRBJ2-1; D gene: TRBD2; clone size: -; CDR3 protein: CASSPKGGGARNEQFF; CDR3 DNA: TGTGCCAGCAGTCCTAAGGGCGGGGGGGCAAGGAATGAGCAGTTCTTC
V gene: TRBV9; J gene: TRBJ2-3; D gene: TRBD2; clone size: -; CDR3 protein: CASSVGGLAGGSPTDTQYF; CDR3 DNA: TGTGCCAGCAGCGTAGGGGGACTAGCGGGAGGGTCCCCCACAGATACGCAGTATTTT
V gene: TRBV14; J gene: TRBJ1-1; D gene: -; clone size: -; CDR3 protein: CASSQVPNTEAFF; CDR3 DNA: TGTGCCAGCAGCCAAGTTCCGAACACTGAAGCTTTCTTT
V gene: TRBV20-1; J gene: TRBJ2-3; D gene: TRBD2; clone size: few; CDR3 protein: CSASRPGTSGSDTQYF; CDR3 DNA: TGCAGTGCTAGTCGTCCCGGGACTAGCGGGAGCGATACGCAGTATTTT
V gene: TRBV7-9; J gene: TRBJ2-5; D gene: -; clone size: -; CDR3 protein: CASSPIGGQETQYF; CDR3 DNA: TGTGCCAGCAGCCCAATTGGGGGACAAGAGACCCAGTACTTC
V gene: TRBV12-3/TRBV12-4; J gene: TRBJ2-7; D gene: -; clone size: few; CDR3 protein: CASSFGGKSYEQYF; CDR3 DNA: TGTGCCAGCAGTTTTGGAGGGAAAAGCTACGAGCAGTACTTC
V gene: TRBV24-1; J gene: TRBJ1-1; D gene: TRBD1; clone size: -; CDR3 protein: CATRGQGASTEAFF; CDR3 DNA: TGTGCCACCAGGGGACAGGGGGCCAGCACTGAAGCTTTCTTT
V gene: TRBV7-7; J gene: TRBJ2-5; D gene: -; clone size: few; CDR3 protein: CASSLETIETQYF; CDR3 DNA: TGTGCTAGCAGCTTAGAGACCATAGAGACCCAGTACTTC